What follows describes a single T cell receptor beta chain. What it recognizes is unknown. The sample belongs to a study of shared clonotypes between healthy human individuals. Across the study: Those who served as donors were a couple of women and a few men between the ages of 18 and 49.

The CDR3 loop spans 15 amino acids. Germline V gene sequence: CDR1 SGHAT, CDR2 FQNNGV. J was trimmed by 5 bases and V by 2 bases; bases with no gene match: 2. Study outcomes and limitations: It was the few donors that limited the genetic and exposure-history diversity represented.

PCR replicates from unsorted PBMC used around 300 ng DNA, and this amount was some 31,000 T cell genomes. Scientists sequenced DNA from unsorted PBMC on ten immunoSEQ deep assay plates. Assay used: immunoSEQ multiplex PCR; TCRdb lists only in-frame clones, some missing. The repertoire holds about 480,000 clones, with about 80% as singletons. The chain joins TRBV11-2 to TRBJ1-6; TRBD1 agrees at 8 bases. The sequenced material came from PBMCs. The clonotype originates from a woman in her forties in good health. Some clones in this sample may be carry-over from other donors' samples. The CDR3 protein is CASSLRGQDNSPLHF. CDR3 coding DNA: TGTGCCAGCAGCTTACGGGGACAGGATAATTCACCCCTCCACTTT.